Described below is a single TCR beta chain sequence and its context. Just one base apart from a much larger clone, this may be a read error. The TCR beta library used iRepertoire HTBI primers with Arm-PCR amplification of CDR3. TCRdb ran MiXCR on the multiplex PCR reads and lists one entry per CDR3 protein. The sample holds around 420,000 distinct CDR3 sequences; about 15% are singletons and the top ten take about 8.2%. Specified time point: newly diagnosed GD, antithyroid drugs for less than 3 months. PBMC RNA served as the TCR library source. These data belong to a study of regulatory T cells in long-lasting Graves disease. Per germline, CDR1 MDHEN and CDR2 SYDVKM. The CDR3 has 16 residues. The data were also submitted as part of a second study, on T cells in Graves' hyperthyroidism and ophthalmopathy.

The material was peripheral blood mononuclear cells (PBMCs), obtained at new diagnosis, from a patient treated with antithyroid drugs. The receptor was isolated from a woman aged 35 to 49 with Graves disease. The chain has TRBV28 and TRBJ1-2; 9 bases map to TRBD1. In DNA, the CDR3 is TGTGCCAGCAGTCTTACCGGGACAGGGCATAACTATGGCTGCACCTTC. It yields the protein CASSLTGTGHNYGCTF.